The rows below give T cell receptor beta chains drawn from one sample of a study of radiotherapy plus CTLA-4 blockade in lung cancer. TCRdb keeps only in-frame clones here, not all; method: immunoSEQ multiplex PCR. There are approximately 49,000 clones in the sample; roughly 81% occur only once, and 28% lies in the top ten. Source: peripheral blood, taken from a patient treated with radiotherapy plus ipilimumab. The receptors originated from a human donor with non-small cell lung cancer whose response to radiotherapy plus ipilimumab could not be evaluated. Each CDR3 is given with its conserved first and last residue.

v_call	j_call	cdr3_aa
TRBV9	TRBJ1-1	CASSVLSRGDTEAFF
TRBV28	TRBJ2-5	CASSFRDTQETQYF
TRBV18	TRBJ1-4	CASSPPVDSRPTNEKLFF
TRBV29-1	TRBJ2-4	CSVEDIGGGLGAKNIQYF
TRBV29-1	TRBJ1-2	CSVARGTVRDTDFYGYTF
TRBV19	TRBJ1-1	CASSIPGQGDTEAFF
TRBV28	TRBJ1-5	CASSYLGAGGVQPQHF
TRBV28	TRBJ2-1	CASSSRDSSFNEQFF
TRBV6-5	TRBJ1-1	CAVEPDRTKTEAFF
TRBV9	TRBJ2-2	CASSVVRTGGHGELFF
TRBV28	TRBJ2-6	CASSLWEVRANVLTF
TRBV9	TRBJ2-1	CASSPGQTLYNEQFF
TRBV7-2	TRBJ2-1	CASGSGQTQFF
TRBV29-1	TRBJ1-1	CSVGGSEAFF
TRBV5-1	TRBJ1-2	CASSLEGQGNYGYTF
TRBV9	TRBJ2-1	CASSVGSGNEQFF
TRBV6-5	TRBJ1-1	CASRGATEAFF
TRBV7-3	TRBJ2-3	CASSLGDRPSTDTQYF
TRBV15	TRBJ1-4	CATSRRRAFREDEKLFF
TRBV29-1	TRBJ2-3	CSALAGALDTQYF
TRBV27	TRBJ2-1	CASSFGLAGASNEQFF
TRBV27	TRBJ2-7	CASSLSRHGEQYF
TRBV6-5	TRBJ1-5	CASSFPRQGGNQPQHF
TRBV7-8	TRBJ2-5	CASSPGLGETQYF
TRBV29-1	TRBJ2-7	CSVRQSSYEQYF
TRBV7-2	TRBJ2-2	CASSLAPAMNTGELFF
TRBV7-2	TRBJ2-7	CATGQGTWEQYF
TRBV28	TRBJ2-7	CASSLPDRGGEQYF
TRBV2	TRBJ2-7	CASREDSPYEQYF
TRBV7-3	TRBJ2-2	CASSPQGPGTGELFF
TRBV7-6	TRBJ2-7	CASSLVSGTGFAYEQYF
TRBV19	TRBJ1-5	CASADRGQNQPQHF
TRBV29-1	TRBJ2-1	CSSLFGGRSYNEQFF
TRBV28	TRBJ1-1	CASSLGGTGGNTEAFF